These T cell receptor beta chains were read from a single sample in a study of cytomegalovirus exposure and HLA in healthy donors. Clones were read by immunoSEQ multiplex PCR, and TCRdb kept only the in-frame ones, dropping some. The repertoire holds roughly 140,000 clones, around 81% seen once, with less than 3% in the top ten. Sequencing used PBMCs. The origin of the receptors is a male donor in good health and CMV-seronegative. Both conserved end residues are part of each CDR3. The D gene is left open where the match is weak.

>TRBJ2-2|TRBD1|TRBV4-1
CASSLLRTGVGSNTGELFF
TGCGCCAGCAGCCTACTCCGCACAGGGGTGGGGTCGAACACCGGGGAGCTGTTTTTT
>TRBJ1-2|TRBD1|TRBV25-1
CASSEFFGRGRDGYTF
TGTGCCAGCAGTGAATTTTTCGGAAGGGGGCGTGATGGCTACACCTTC
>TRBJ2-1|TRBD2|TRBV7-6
CASSVTTSADLNEQFF
TGTGCCAGCAGCGTAACGACTAGCGCAGACCTCAATGAGCAGTTCTTC
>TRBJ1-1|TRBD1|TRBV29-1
CSVGDRGIKAEAFF
TGCAGCGTTGGGGACAGGGGGATTAAGGCTGAAGCTTTCTTT
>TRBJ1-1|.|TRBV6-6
CASSPGPWDTEAFF
TGTGCCAGCAGCCCAGGTCCGTGGGACACTGAAGCTTTCTTT
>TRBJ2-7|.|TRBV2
CASSENGGSTYEQYF
TGTGCCAGCAGTGAAAACGGGGGTTCTACCTACGAGCAGTACTTC
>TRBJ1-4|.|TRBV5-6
CASSFTTSPFEEKLFF
TGTGCCAGCAGCTTTACTACCTCTCCCTTTGAAGAAAAACTGTTTTTT
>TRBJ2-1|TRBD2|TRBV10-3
CAISVAGSFYNEQFF
TGTGCCATCAGCGTAGCGGGGAGTTTCTACAATGAGCAGTTCTTC
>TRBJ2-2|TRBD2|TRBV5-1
CASSFGRANTGELFF
TGCGCCAGCAGCTTCGGGAGGGCGAACACCGGGGAGCTGTTTTTT
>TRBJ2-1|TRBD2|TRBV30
CAWSRVRGGPNEQFF
TGTGCCTGGAGTAGGGTGCGGGGGGGCCCCAATGAGCAGTTCTTC